This T cell receptor beta chain is from a study of T cells after yellow fever vaccination. Regarding the study as a whole: Relatively few clonotypes were ones that appeared in both CD4 and CD8 compartments.

Of note for this clonotype: Its antigen is not known.

The CDR3 runs to 14 residues. The germline CDR1 and CDR2 sequences are SGDLS and YYNGEE. The V and J ends lost 3 bases and 3 bases respectively, with 12 bases between them. MiXCR was run by TCRdb on the 5' RACE reads, yielding one entry per CDR3 protein. The sample has 100,000 to 150,000 distinct CDR3 sequences; more than 7.5% are singletons. This material consisted of CD8+ T cells sorted from PBMCs, taken on the day of the yellow fever booster vaccination. The source of this sequence is a young man who received the YFV17D yellow fever vaccine. The chain employs TRBV9 and TRBJ2-5; TRBD2 might be the D (6 bases). The CDR3 DNA is TGTGCCAGCAGCGAACGGGGGAACAAAGAGACCCAGTACTTC. This gives the protein CASSERGNKETQYF.